This T cell receptor beta chain was recorded in a study of blood T cell repertoires in COVID-19 (TCRdb year 2020). About the study as a whole: The collaborator samples originated in the United States, Italy and Spain and spanned the acute and convalescent phases of COVID-19. The material from the prospective study consisted of cDNA or gDNA derived from T cells, B-cell-depleted T cells, or PBMCs. Subjects who had been exposed to COVID-19, were actively infected with it, or had recovered from it provided the deeply sampled blood TCRbeta repertoires that made up the dataset. A freely available public database, intended as a resource for researchers studying the immune response to SARS-CoV-2, is where the repertoires were released. The samples were drawn from two sources: the first 160 participants of the ongoing ImmuneRACE study, and 1,200 or so subjects contributed by 6 global collaborators. A de-identified subject ID, COVID-19 status, age in years and sex were almost always included in the sample metadata. HLA class I and class II types, where available, came from metadata supplied by the sample provider rather than from assay-based typing. The investigation overall reported the following: The quantity of clinical and demographic metadata differed by source and by participant and was supplied without curation.

Looking up the germline V gene (reference sequence) yields CDR1 MNHEY and CDR2 SMNVEV. V and J are truncated by 5 bases and 0 bases respectively, leaving an intervening sequence of 13 bases. Reading from cysteine to phenylalanine, the CDR3 counts 15 amino acids. The only DNA kept is the CDR3, 45 bases in frame from the first base. TCRbeta CDR3 regions were amplified from genomic DNA by means of the immunoSEQ Assay, a bias-controlled multiplex PCR. On the study's bioinformatics: The number of nucleated cells in each sample was estimated by amplification of reference gene primers within the assay. To quantify the absolute abundance of each unique TCRbeta CDR3 rearrangement, sequence reads were collapsed and filtered. For each sample, productive Simpson clonality was calculated by taking the square root of Simpson's diversity index across productive rearrangements. TCRdb took this table from immuneACCESS and kept in-frame rearrangements with V and J called. Such tables lack part of the clones; where checked against another copy, unresolved V genes explain under half of the gap, and the rest is unexplained. That table is the source of V, J and clone size, and D and trimming were worked out from the DNA. In all, the sample holds some 250,000 clones, and approximately 88% of those were seen once. Together, the top ten hold roughly 0.8% of the sample.

A note on this clone: Its antigen remains undetermined. Nothing much larger sits one base from this clone, and base qualities are not available.

Whole blood was collected in K2EDTA tubes by collaborating institutions according to the institutions' own protocols. For TCRbeta analysis, collaborators shipped samples as frozen whole blood, isolated PBMCs, or DNA extracted from either of those sample types. Sequencing was carried out using peripheral blood. This receptor chain uses TRBV27 and TRBJ1-1, with TRBD1 perhaps the D gene, on 6 matching bases. This receptor was taken from a woman under 40 with acute or convalescent COVID-19. Here the CDR3 is given as CASSREGGVNTEAFF. The DNA sequence is given as TGTGCCAGCAGTAGGGAAGGGGGGGTGAACACTGAAGCTTTCTTT.